One and the same sample provided the 22 T cell receptor beta chains below, sequenced in a study of blood T cell repertoires in COVID-19 (dated by TCRdb to 2019 to 2021). The library was built by means of the immunoSEQ multiplex PCR assay. TCRdb mirrors the immuneACCESS table, restricted to in-frame sequences. Some clones are absent from its copies; in checked studies, under half trace to an unresolved V gene, and the reason for the others is unknown. This sample comprises 54,000 or so clones, roughly 88% of them detected only once. Jointly, the top ten make up 20% to 25% of the sample. Sample: peripheral blood. The source of these receptors is a woman of 80 years or more with acute or convalescent COVID-19.

J is TRBJ2-5 and V is TRBV27, with D possibly TRBD1 on 5 matching bases. V lost 5 bases and J 5 bases, leaving 12 bases between the germline ends. Germline V CDR1 and CDR2: MNHEY, SMNVEV (reference sequence). The CDR3 extends over 13 amino acids. CDR3 nucleotides: TGTGCCAGCAGTCCCAGGGTTGGGGAGACCCAGTACTTC. Residues: CASSPRVGETQYF.

CDR3 nucleotide sequence: TGCAGCGTTCGACAGGGGGGGAATTACGAGCAGTACTTC. This sequence encodes CSVRQGGNYEQYF. V gene TRBV29-1 combines with J gene TRBJ2-7; 9 positions agree with TRBD1. The CDR3 sequence is 13 residues long. Germline CDR1 SQVTM, CDR2 ANQGSEA. J lost 4 bases, V lost 5 bases, and 6 bases had no gene match.

The CDR3: CASSPRSAGSYEQYF. CDR3 nucleotide sequence: TGTGCCAGCAGCCCCCGCTCTGCGGGTTCCTACGAGCAGTACTTC. V is TRBV7-6 and J is TRBJ2-7; D might be TRBD2 (5 bases). Per the germline V gene, CDR1 is SGHVS and CDR2 is FNYEAQ. The CDR3 runs to 15 residues. The V end was cut by 5 bases, the J end by 1 base, with 15 bases between.

V usage is TRBV19 and J usage is TRBJ1-2, with D possibly being TRBD1 (6 bases). CDR3 size: 14 residues. Germline CDR1 is LNHDA and CDR2 is SQIVND (reference sequence). Trimming cost V 5 bases and J 7 bases, with 17 bases left between them. CDR3 bases: TGTGCCAGTAGTCGGCCGGACAGAAGCGGTGGCTACACCTTC. Protein product: CASSRPDRSGGYTF.

The chain couples TRBV10-2 to TRBJ2-1; 14 bases fit TRBD2. V shed 5 bases, J shed 8 bases, and the junction held 11 bases outside the gene matches. There are 17 residues in the CDR3. Germline V gene sequence: CDR1 WSHSY, CDR2 SAAADI. The CDR3 region has the DNA TGCGCCAGCAGTCTTTCAATCGGACTAGCGGGAGGACATGAGCAGTTCTTC. The encoded protein is CASSLSIGLAGGHEQFF.

The chain recombines TRBV2 with TRBJ1-1; 10 nucleotides match TRBD1. Germline V gives CDR1 SNHLY, CDR2 FYNNEI. With 6 bases clipped from V and 1 base from J, the junction kept 5 bases outside the gene matches. The CDR3 totals 15 residues. CDR3 bases: TGTGCCAGCAGCGTGACAGGGGGCTGGAACACTGAAGCTTTCTTT. Protein product: CASSVTGGWNTEAFF.

This chain links TRBV10-1 with TRBJ2-7, with 9 nucleotides matching TRBD2. V was pared by 5 bases and J by 2 bases, with 1 base of the junction left unmatched. CDR1 and CDR2 from the germline V gene are WNHNN and SYGVQD (reference sequence). The CDR3 totals 13 residues. CDR3 in amino acids: CASSPSGTYEQYF. The CDR3 DNA sequence: TGCGCCAGCAGTCCTAGCGGGACCTACGAGCAGTACTTC.

This chain joins TRBV28 and TRBJ2-1; the D is unclear. The germline CDR1 and CDR2 sequences are MDHEN and SYDVKM. The CDR3 runs to 12 residues. Between the trimmed V and J ends, which lost 2 bases and 7 bases, there was a span of 6 bases. CDR3 DNA sequence: TGTGCCAGCAGTTTAGTCAGAAATGAGCAGTTCTTC. It yields the protein CASSLVRNEQFF.

The rearrangement links TRBV5-1 to TRBJ2-2; 10 nucleotides match TRBD1. This CDR3 spans 15 amino acids. V lost 2 bases to trimming and J lost 4 bases; unmatched junction nucleotides: 2. Germline V CDR1 and CDR2: SGHRS, YFSETQ. CDR3 bases: TGCGCCAGCAGCTTCCGGGACAGGGGCACCGGGGAGCTGTTTTTT. It yields the protein CASSFRDRGTGELFF. The complete variable domain, with remaining parts taken from reference TRBV5-1 and TRBJ2-2, reads KAGVTQTPRYLIKTRGQQVTLSCSPISGHRSVSWYQQTPGQGLQFLFEYFSETQRNKGNFPGRFSGRQFSNSRSEMNVSTLELGDSALYLCASSFRDRGTGELFFGEGSRLTVL.

The V call is TRBV10-2, the J call TRBJ2-7, with D maybe TRBD2 (7 bases). The V and J ends lost 4 bases and 3 bases respectively, with 10 bases between them. In germline, CDR1 is WSHSY, CDR2 SAAADI. This CDR3 is built from 13 residues. The CDR3 sequence is CASSVGGGYEQYV. In DNA, the CDR3 is TGCGCCAGCAGTGTGGGAGGGGGCTACGAGCAGTACGTC.

The genes are TRBV25-1 and TRBJ1-3; 8 bases agree with TRBD1. V lost 4 bases and J lost 3; bases outside the gene matches: 5. Germline V gene sequence: CDR1 MGHDK, CDR2 SYGVNS. The length of the CDR3 is 15 residues. The CDR3 DNA follows: TGTGCCAGCAGTGTCTCCAGGGGGCTTGGAAACACCATATATTTT. Translating it yields CASSVSRGLGNTIYF.

In its sample, this clone was seen a few times. The gene calls are TRBV4-1 and TRBJ2-3, with TRBD2 matching over 8 bases. V shed 3 bases, J shed 5 bases, and the junction held 13 bases outside the gene matches. The CDR3 sequence is 17 residues long. Germline CDR1 is MGHRA and CDR2 is YSYEKL. The CDR3 is CASSQDVAGRGGDTQYF. The CDR3 coding sequence is TGCGCCAGCAGCCAGGACGTAGCGGGGAGGGGGGGAGATACGCAGTATTTT.

V usage is TRBV13 and J usage is TRBJ1-3; D not certain. V was cut by 4 bases and J by 0 bases, with 16 bases left in between. The CDR3 spans 17 residues. Germline V gives CDR1 PRHDT, CDR2 FYEKMQ (reference sequence). CDR3 in amino acids: CASSSQRRMSSGNTIYF. Here the CDR3 DNA reads TGTGCCAGCAGCTCTCAGCGTCGGATGAGCTCTGGAAACACCATATATTTT.

The rearrangement joins TRBV7-9 to TRBJ1-2; D not certain. V lost 1 base and J 7 bases, leaving 22 bases between the germline ends. Germline assignment: CDR1 SEHNR and CDR2 FQNEAQ (reference sequence). The CDR3 is 17 residues long. CDR3 bases: TGTGCCAGCAGCTTAGTGGCCCCGCCCTACGACTCGGTTGGCTACACCTTC. Residues: CASSLVAPPYDSVGYTF.

The V gene is TRBV7-2, the J gene TRBJ1-3; D remains ambiguous. Germline V gene data show CDR1 as SGHTA and CDR2 as FQGNSA. This CDR3 contains 13 residues. V was trimmed by 7 bases and J by 2 bases, leaving 9 bases between them. The CDR3 reads CASTLIPGNTIYF. The CDR3 region has the DNA TGTGCCAGCACCCTTATTCCTGGAAACACCATATATTTT.

This chain uses TRBV24-1 with TRBJ2-1, with 7 bases that match TRBD2. V dropped 4 bases and J dropped 1; count of bases not matched to a gene: 6. The CDR3 spans 16 residues. CDR1 is KGHDR and CDR2 is SFDVKD in the germline V gene. The DNA for the CDR3 is TGTGCCACCAGTGACTCCAGCGGGGCGTCCTACAATGAGCAGTTCTTC. This sequence encodes CATSDSSGASYNEQFF.

In nucleotides, the CDR3 is TGTGCCAGTAAGCGGGGATTAGGCGAAAAACTGTTTTTT. Its translation: CASKRGLGEKLFF. The rearrangement joins TRBV19 to TRBJ1-4; D is unresolved. In germline, CDR1 is LNHDA, CDR2 SQIVND (reference sequence). The V end was cut by 7 bases, the J end by 8 bases, with 14 bases between. This CDR3 has 13 amino acids.

CDR3 amino acids: CASSQGGPHGSYGYTF. CDR3 nucleotides: TGTGCCAGCAGCCAAGGGGGCCCACACGGGTCCTATGGCTACACCTTC. The chain employs TRBV14 and TRBJ1-2; D may be TRBD1 (5 bases). This CDR3 is built from 16 residues. Trimming shortened V by 1 base and J by 4 bases, and 16 bases separated the two germline ends. Germline V CDR1 and CDR2: SGHDN, FVKESK.

There are a few counts of this clone. The genes are TRBV6-6 and TRBJ2-7; 12 bases align to TRBD2. With 5 bases clipped from V and 3 bases from J, the junction kept 11 bases outside the gene matches. The CDR3 sequence is 17 residues long. CDR1 is MNHNY and CDR2 is SVGAGI in the germline V gene (reference sequence). The CDR3 loop reads CASSPHRGLAGLYEQYV. The CDR3 DNA is TGTGCCAGCAGTCCCCATAGAGGACTAGCGGGGCTCTACGAGCAGTACGTC.

This clone was detected a few times. This chain uses TRBV12-5 with TRBJ2-7, with a weak D call TRBD1 (5 bases). The CDR3 runs 15 residues. CDR1 and CDR2 from the germline V gene are LGHNT and FRNRAP. V shed 4 bases and J shed 7 bases, with 20 bases lying between them. The CDR3 DNA is TGTGCTAGTGGTTCTGGAAGGGGCTCCGATGTGGAGCAGTACTTC. Its protein is CASGSGRGSDVEQYF.

The chain couples TRBV10-1 to TRBJ1-4; 7 bases align to TRBD1. J gave up 4 bases and V 3 bases, and 2 bases lay outside the gene matches. Germline loops: CDR1 WNHNN, CDR2 SYGVQD (reference sequence). The CDR3 totals 14 residues. In DNA, the CDR3 is TGCGCCAGCAGTGAAGGGACAGTTAATGAAAAACTGTTTTTT. The encoded protein is CASSEGTVNEKLFF.

This sequence joins TRBV7-9 and TRBJ2-1; the match to TRBD1 covers 7 bases. V shed 5 bases, J shed 2 bases, and the junction held 6 bases outside the gene matches. The CDR3 has 15 amino acids. Germline lookup yields CDR1 SEHNR and CDR2 FQNEAQ (reference sequence). The CDR3 reads CASSPGGGTYNEQFF. The DNA for the CDR3 is TGTGCCAGCAGCCCAGGGGGTGGAACCTACAATGAGCAGTTCTTC.